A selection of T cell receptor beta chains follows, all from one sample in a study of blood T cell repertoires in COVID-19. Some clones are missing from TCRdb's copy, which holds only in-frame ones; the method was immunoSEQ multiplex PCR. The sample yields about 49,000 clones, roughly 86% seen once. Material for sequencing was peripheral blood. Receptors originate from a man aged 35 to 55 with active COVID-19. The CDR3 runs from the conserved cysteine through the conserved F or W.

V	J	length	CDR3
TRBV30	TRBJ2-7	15	CAWSVPRDGGYEQYF
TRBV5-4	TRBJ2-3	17	CASSWGTSGRAADTQYF
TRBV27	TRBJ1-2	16	CASSLTGQGEYYGYTF
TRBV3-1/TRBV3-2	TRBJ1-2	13	CASTPGGMGGYTF
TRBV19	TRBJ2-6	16	CASSLPDYSGANVLTF
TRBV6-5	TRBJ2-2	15	CASSRTGGHTGELFF
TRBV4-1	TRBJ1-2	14	CASSQDGGAYGYTF
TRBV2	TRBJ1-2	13	CASSLQGRYGYTF
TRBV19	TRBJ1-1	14	CASSIGQGFTEAFF
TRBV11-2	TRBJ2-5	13	CASSTASGGTQYF